The 32 T cell receptor beta chains below all came from one sample that was sequenced in a study of T cells in Graves' hyperthyroidism and ophthalmopathy. It was RNA transcripts that yielded the amplified TCR beta CDR3 regions. Primed by the HTBI set, a first-round RT-PCR was run on the TCR CDR3. TCRdb reprocessed the multiplex PCR reads via MiXCR and lists one record per CDR3 protein. The table records approximately 600,000 distinct CDR3 sequences, about 14% of them present only once. The specimen sequenced was blood. The receptors come from a woman in her thirties or forties with Graves' ophthalmopathy.

The genes are TRBV19 and TRBJ1-1; no clear D. The CDR3 runs 16 residues. The germline V gene encodes CDR1 LNHDA and CDR2 SQIVND (reference sequence). V lost 0 bases and J lost 4, with 15 bases in between. The CDR3 sequence is CASSIDGGSPSTEAFF. DNA for the CDR3: TGTGCCAGTAGTATAGATGGCGGGTCCCCTTCCACTGAAGCTTTCTTT.

To note about this clonotype: A much larger clone differs from this one at a single base, so this may be a read error. The chain is built from TRBV6-5 and TRBJ2-5; the match to TRBD2 covers 8 bases. The germline gives CDR1 MNHEY, CDR2 SVGAGI. CDR3 length: 16 amino acids. With V trimmed by 4 bases and J by 5 bases, 12 bases remained unmatched. The CDR3: CASSWANGRAGETQYF. Here the CDR3 DNA reads TGTGCCAGCAGTTGGGCTAACGGGAGGGCCGGGGAGACCCAGTACTTC.

The sample holds many counts of this clonotype. The chain couples TRBV4-2 to TRBJ1-1, with 7 bases aligning to TRBD1. V dropped 5 bases and J dropped 6; count of bases not matched to a gene: 9. In germline, CDR1 is LGHNA, CDR2 YNFKEQ. This CDR3 is built from 14 residues. The CDR3 protein is CASSGDRVEAEAFF. DNA for the CDR3: TGTGCCAGCAGCGGCGACAGGGTGGAGGCTGAAGCTTTCTTT.

The chain employs TRBV6-6 and TRBJ2-5, with D uncertain. This CDR3 is 14 amino acids long. The germline V and J ends were trimmed by 7 bases and 7 bases, with 19 bases remaining between them. Germline CDR1 reads MNHNY; CDR2 reads SVGAGI (reference sequence). The CDR3 region has the DNA TGTGCCAGCACCCCGACTGGAACGTTCGGGACCCAGTACTTC. The encoded protein is CASTPTGTFGTQYF.

This clonotype was observed many times. This chain connects TRBV12-3 or TRBV12-4 to TRBJ2-5; D gene unclear. The CDR3 has 12 residues. Trimming cost V 5 bases and J 6 bases, with 10 bases left between them. DNA for the CDR3: TGTGCCAGCAGTATGGCGTCGCAGACCCAGTACTTC. It translates to CASSMASQTQYF.

This clonotype has a handful of counts. The gene calls are TRBV5-4 and TRBJ1-1, with D perhaps TRBD1 (5 bases). The CDR3 loop spans 12 amino acids. Germline V gives CDR1 SGHNT, CDR2 YYREEE (reference sequence). CDR3 residues: CSWGIGRPEAFF. CDR3 bases: TGTTCCTGGGGGATCGGGCGACCTGAAGCTTTCTTT. Full variable domain (remainder filled in from reference TRBV5-4 and TRBJ1-1): ETGVTQSPTHLIKTRGQQVTLRCSSQSGHNTVSWYQQALGQGPQFIFQYYREEENGRGNFPPRFSGLQFPNYSSELNVNALELDDSALYLCSWGIGRPEAFFGQGTRLTVV.

This clonotype was counted at least ten times. The chain has TRBV4-1 and TRBJ2-5; D assignment may be TRBD1 or TRBD2 (5 bases each). There are 14 residues in the CDR3. V dropped 1 base and J dropped 2 bases, with 8 bases sitting between them. Germline V gene lookup returns CDR1 MGHRA and CDR2 YSYEKL. In DNA, the CDR3 is TGCGCCAGCAGCCAAGCTGGGGGACAAGAGACCCAGTACTTC. It codes for CASSQAGGQETQYF.

The V call is TRBV12-3 or TRBV12-4, the J call TRBJ2-2, with 9 bases matching TRBD2. The CDR3 has 15 amino acids. The V and J ends lost 5 bases and 6 bases, in that order; junction bases with no gene match: 7. The CDR3 reads CASSVRGLASGELFF. DNA of the CDR3: TGTGCCAGCAGTGTAAGGGGACTAGCATCCGGGGAGCTGTTTTTT.

J is TRBJ2-4 and V is TRBV6-2 or TRBV6-3; D is uncertain. Trimming removed 2 bases at V and 0 bases at J, with 2 bases between. Germline assignment: CDR1 MNHEY and CDR2 SVGEGT. This CDR3 has 13 residues. DNA for the CDR3: TGTGCCAGCAGTTACGGAGCCAAAAACATTCAGTACTTC. Encoded protein: CASSYGAKNIQYF.

This clonotype was seen only a few times. The DNA of the CDR3 is TGTGCCAGCAGCCCAAGGGGGTTTCCCAACTATGGCTACACCTTC. This sequence encodes CASSPRGFPNYGYTF. This chain joins TRBV7-3 and TRBJ1-2, with a possible D match to TRBD1 (6 bases). CDR3 length: 15 residues. V was cut by 5 bases and J by 2 bases, with 15 bases left in between. Germline V gene lookup returns CDR1 SGHTA and CDR2 FQGTGA. Filled out from reference TRBV7-3 and TRBJ1-2, the complete variable domain reads GAGVSQTPSNKVTEKGKYVELRCDPISGHTALYWYRQSLGQGPEFLIYFQGTGAADDSGLPNDRFFAVRPEGSVSTLKIQRTERGDSAVYLCASSPRGFPNYGYTFGSGTRLTVV.

J is TRBJ2-7 and V is TRBV30; D is perhaps TRBD1 (6 bases). With 7 bases removed from V and 0 bases from J, the gap between germline ends came to 16 bases. The CDR3 contains 14 residues. CDR1 and CDR2 from the germline V gene are GTSNPN and SVGIG (reference sequence). CDR3 residues: CASARDTSSYEQYF. The CDR3 DNA follows: TGTGCCTCCGCTCGGGACACGAGCTCCTACGAGCAGTACTTC.

At least ten counts were recorded for this clonotype. The V call is TRBV6-5, the J call TRBJ2-7; 7 positions agree with TRBD1. The V gene end was trimmed by 10 bases and the J gene end by 7 bases; junction bases not matched to a gene: 16. The CDR3 covers 14 residues. Germline lookup yields CDR1 MNHEY and CDR2 SVGAGI. The CDR3 region has the DNA TGTGCCACCCAGAGGGGGCAGGGATCAGAGGAGCAGTACTTC. Encoded protein: CATQRGQGSEEQYF.

This clonotype was seen many times. The chain recombines TRBV28 with TRBJ2-5; the match to TRBD1 covers 10 bases. Looked up from germline, CDR1 is MDHEN and CDR2 is SYDVKM. V was pared by 5 bases and J by 2 bases, with 8 bases of the junction left unmatched. CDR3 length equals 16 residues. CDR3 coding DNA: TGTGCCAGCAGTCCTCGGACAGGGGGAGAACAAGAGACCCAGTACTTC. It codes for CASSPRTGGEQETQYF.

The V and J genes are TRBV28 and TRBJ2-7; 16 positions agree with TRBD2. In germline, CDR1 is MDHEN, CDR2 SYDVKM. The length of the CDR3 is 17 residues. Trimming cost V 6 bases and J 1 base; bases outside gene matches: 6. CDR3 sequence: CASSQPGLAGGSYEQYF. CDR3 DNA sequence: TGTGCCAGCAGCCAACCGGGACTAGCGGGAGGGTCCTACGAGCAGTACTTC.

This clonotype appeared a few times. The chain couples TRBV19 to TRBJ1-2, with no clear D. CDR3 length: 17 residues. The germline V gene encodes CDR1 LNHDA and CDR2 SQIVND (reference sequence). Deletions cut 5 bases from V and 0 bases from J, with 19 bases between. The CDR3 here is CASSPSAPYSTNYGYTF. The CDR3 DNA follows: TGTGCCAGTAGTCCCTCCGCCCCCTACTCCACTAACTATGGCTACACCTTC.

This clonotype was counted ten times or more. The chain combines TRBV12-3 or TRBV12-4 with TRBJ2-2, with D perhaps being TRBD1 or TRBD2 (6 bases each). This CDR3 contains 16 residues. V shed 1 base and J shed 6 bases, with 15 bases lying between them. CDR3: CASSLVFGGAAGELFF. CDR3 coding DNA: TGTGCCAGCAGTTTAGTCTTCGGGGGCGCGGCCGGGGAGCTGTTTTTT.

The chain combines TRBV12-3 or TRBV12-4 with TRBJ2-7; 7 positions agree with TRBD1. The CDR3 covers 12 residues. Losses at the gene ends were 4 bases for V and 9 bases for J; bases not matched to a gene: 6. The CDR3 nucleotides read TGTGCCAGCAGTTCCGTAAGGGACAGGCAGTACTTC. Amino acids: CASSSVRDRQYF.

This clonotype was found many times. The rearrangement joins TRBV2 to TRBJ2-5; D uncertain. The CDR3 consists of 14 residues. Between the trimmed V and J ends, which lost 5 bases and 2 bases, there was a span of 12 bases. Germline values: CDR1 SNHLY, CDR2 FYNNEI. The CDR3 here is CASSRDGPQETQYF. The CDR3 DNA follows: TGTGCCAGCAGTAGAGACGGACCACAAGAGACCCAGTACTTC. The full variable domain, its missing parts supplied by reference TRBV2 and TRBJ2-5, is EPEVTQTPSHQVTQMGQEVILRCVPISNHLYFYWYRQILGQKVEFLVSFYNNEISEKSEIFDDQFSVERPDGSNFTLKIRSTKLEDSAMYFCASSRDGPQETQYFGPGTRLLVL.

The table lists this clonotype with many counts. The V gene is TRBV5-1, the J gene TRBJ2-4; D might be TRBD1 or TRBD2, each matching 5 bases. CDR1 and CDR2 from the germline V gene are SGHRS and YFSETQ. The V and J ends lost 0 bases and 0 bases respectively, with 13 bases between them. This CDR3 has 17 residues. The CDR3 DNA reads as TGCGCCAGCAGCTTGGGCAATACAGGACTAGCCAAAAACATTCAGTACTTC. Translating gives CASSLGNTGLAKNIQYF.

This clonotype was seen many times. This chain links TRBV6-1 with TRBJ1-2, with TRBD1 identical over 10 bases. Trimming at V came to 6 bases and at J to 2 bases, leaving 3 bases not matched to a gene. This CDR3 is built from 14 residues. Looked up from germline, CDR1 is MNHNS and CDR2 is SASEGT. Here the CDR3 reads CASRRTGGNYGYTF. The CDR3 DNA sequence: TGTGCCAGCAGGCGGACAGGGGGAAACTATGGCTACACCTTC.

This clonotype was seen at least ten times. The chain is built from TRBV27 and TRBJ2-2, with D unclear. With 5 bases removed from V and 4 bases from J, the gap between germline ends came to 17 bases. Germline loops: CDR1 MNHEY, CDR2 SMNVEV (reference sequence). The CDR3 has 16 residues. CDR3 protein: CASSAGSWLPTGELFF. The CDR3 DNA reads as TGTGCCAGCAGTGCCGGCTCGTGGCTACCCACCGGGGAGCTGTTTTTT.

V and J are TRBV6-5 and TRBJ2-7, with D possibly being TRBD1 (6 bases). V lost 8 bases and J lost 7, with 24 bases in between. The germline CDR1 and CDR2 sequences are MNHEY and SVGAGI. CDR3 length: 15 amino acids. CDR3 coding DNA: TGTGCCAGCTGTTTTTTTCGGAACAGGGTGGTTGAGCAGTACTTC. Its protein product is CASCFFRNRVVEQYF.

The V call is TRBV5-1, the J call TRBJ2-5; 11 positions match TRBD2. The germline V gene has CDR1 SGHRS and CDR2 YFSETQ. The CDR3 is 15 residues long. The V and J ends lost 1 base and 3 bases, in that order; junction bases with no gene match: 2. CDR3 amino acids: CASSLQTSGEETQYF. The CDR3 coding sequence is TGCGCCAGCAGCTTGCAGACTAGCGGGGAAGAGACCCAGTACTTC.

This clonotype was detected once. This sequence joins TRBV9 and TRBJ2-7; D gene uncertain. V dropped 0 bases and J dropped 2 bases, with 12 bases sitting between them. This CDR3 spans 15 amino acids. Germline V gene lookup returns CDR1 SGDLS and CDR2 YYNGEE. The CDR3 nucleotides are TGTGCCAGCAGCGTAGGAGAACAGTTTACCTACGAGCAGTACTTC. This codes for CASSVGEQFTYEQYF.

This clonotype was picked up many times. The CDR3 loop is CASSQYGRNTGELFF. Written as DNA, the CDR3 is TGTGCCAGCAGCCAATACGGCAGAAACACCGGGGAGCTGTTTTTT. The genes are TRBV14 and TRBJ2-2; D is ambiguous. Per the germline V gene, CDR1 is SGHDN and CDR2 is FVKESK. The V gene lost 2 bases and the J gene lost 2 bases, with 9 bases spanning the gap. The CDR3 loop spans 15 amino acids.

In this sample, this clonotype turned up many times. This rearrangement joins TRBV13 to TRBJ2-7; tentative D call: TRBD2 (5 bases). Trimming took off 5 bases at V and 6 bases at J, with 14 bases between the two ends. The CDR3 totals 13 residues. Germline values: CDR1 PRHDT, CDR2 FYEKMQ (reference sequence). The CDR3 nucleotides are TGTGCCAGCAGCACCTCGGGGTCTCGCGAGCAGTACTTC. Translation: CASSTSGSREQYF. Variable domain in full (rest from reference TRBV13 and TRBJ2-7): AAGVIQSPRHLIKEKRETATLKCYPIPRHDTVYWYQQGPGQDPQFLISFYEKMQSDKGSIPDRFSAQQFSDYHSELNMSSLELGDSALYFCASSTSGSREQYFGPGTRLTVT.

This clonotype was counted ten times or more. The chain recombines TRBV12-3 or TRBV12-4 with TRBJ2-5; TRBD2 aligns across 13 bases. The CDR3 runs 16 residues. V was pared by 7 bases and J by 4 bases, with 9 bases of the junction left unmatched. Here the CDR3 reads CASTTSGRAGGETQYF. CDR3 in DNA: TGTGCCAGCACCACTAGCGGGAGGGCCGGCGGAGAGACCCAGTACTTC.

This clonotype was found many times. The chain carries TRBV6-1 and TRBJ1-2; D is undetermined. This CDR3 contains 15 residues. Germline V lookup: CDR1 MNHNS, CDR2 SASEGT. V was trimmed by 4 bases and J by 3 bases, leaving 15 bases between them. The CDR3: CASSADGFLDYGYTF. CDR3 nucleotides: TGTGCCAGCAGTGCGGACGGGTTTCTTGACTATGGCTACACCTTC.

This clonotype was observed many times. The V gene is TRBV7-3, the J gene TRBJ1-1; no reliable D call. CDR3 length equals 13 residues. The V end lost 4 bases, the J end lost 1 base, and 7 bases lay between the germline ends. CDR1 is SGHTA and CDR2 is FQGTGA in the germline V gene. The CDR3 bases are TGTGCCAGCAGCTCGGACCCGAACACTGAAGCTTTCTTT. Its translation is CASSSDPNTEAFF.

This clonotype was observed many times. The rearrangement joins TRBV15 to TRBJ2-4; 8 nucleotides match TRBD2. Germline V lookup: CDR1 LNHNV, CDR2 YYDKDF (reference sequence). The CDR3 covers 16 residues. J gave up 1 base and V 3 bases, and 5 bases lay outside the gene matches. CDR3 protein: CATSSVGREAKNIQYF. CDR3 sequence (DNA): TGTGCCACCAGCAGTGTCGGGAGGGAGGCCAAAAACATTCAGTACTTC. Variable domain in full (rest from reference TRBV15 and TRBJ2-4): DAMVIQNPRYQVTQFGKPVTLSCSQTLNHNVMYWYQQKSSQAPKLLFHYYDKDFNNEADTPDNFQSRRPNTSFCFLDIRSPGLGDTAMYLCATSSVGREAKNIQYFGAGTRLSVL.

The chain uses TRBV6-2 or TRBV6-3 and TRBJ1-5, with D hard to call. The CDR3 length is 18 residues. From germline, CDR1 is MNHEY and CDR2 SVGEGT. The germline V and J ends were trimmed by 6 bases and 0 bases, with 21 bases remaining between them. The CDR3 spells CASSPPASPFLSNQPQHF. In nucleotides, the CDR3 is TGTGCCAGCAGCCCTCCCGCGTCCCCTTTCCTTAGCAATCAGCCCCAGCATTTT.

This clonotype occurred a few times. The V gene is TRBV19, the J gene TRBJ2-7; 8 bases agree with TRBD2. V shed 6 bases, J shed 5 bases, and the junction held 12 bases outside the gene matches. The CDR3 has 15 amino acids. Germline CDR1 is LNHDA and CDR2 is SQIVND (reference sequence). CDR3 in DNA: TGTGCCAGTAGCGGACTAGCCGGCGCGAGGAACGAGCAGTACTTC. This gives the protein CASSGLAGARNEQYF.